The present entry profiles one T cell receptor (beta chain) with its context. Its antigen is unidentified. This record belongs to a study of cytomegalovirus exposure and HLA in healthy donors. The PCR had 60 Vbeta and 13 Jbeta primers. The repertoire was sequenced with immunoSEQ multiplex PCR; TCRdb's copy has only in-frame clones and lacks some. Of about 110,000 clones listed, roughly 73% are singletons. The V segment lost 5 bases and the J segment 6 bases; nucleotides outside the gene matches: 4. Germline V gene sequence: CDR1 LNHDA, CDR2 SQIVND (reference sequence). This CDR3 is 12 amino acids long. Study-wide points: Within a later analysis, the majority of CMV-associated TCR beta chains appeared HLA-restricted.

The sequence came from a woman aged 25 to 39 in good health and CMV-seronegative. The J gene is TRBJ2-7, the V gene TRBV19; the match to TRBD1 covers 7 bases. The sequenced sample was PBMCs. CDR3 loop: CASSRQGSEQYF. The DNA for the CDR3 is TGTGCCAGTAGTCGACAGGGCTCCGAGCAGTACTTC.